Listed here are 22 T cell receptor beta chains from one sample, sequenced in a study of beta chain features in type 1 diabetes. Isolated RNA was reverse transcribed in full, so expressed TCRB transcripts were sequenced. This table comes from immunoSEQ multiplex PCR, and its TCRdb copy is limited to in-frame clones, with some not included. This sample carries hundreds of thousands of clones, around 15% of them seen once, and the ten largest clones take 0.02% to 0.025%. Overall study findings and caveats: In every one of the four CD4+ subsets, TCRB CDR3s were moderately but significantly shorter in Type 1 diabetes patients.

Their antigens remain unidentified. Sequencing was done on a sample of naive CD4+ T cells from blood. The receptor set was obtained from a man aged 18-30 years with type 1 diabetes.

This clone was seen a few times. This chain links TRBV20-1 with TRBJ1-2; D unclear. Per the germline V gene, CDR1 is DFQATT and CDR2 is SNEGSKA (reference sequence). The CDR3 has 11 amino acids. Trimming shortened V by 8 bases and J by 2 bases, and 9 bases separated the two germline ends. Written as DNA, the CDR3 is TGCAGTTCCCTAGAGAACTATGGCTACACCTTC. It codes for CSSLENYGYTF.

The chain couples TRBV5-1 to TRBJ1-1, with 9 bases that match TRBD1. The CDR3 is 14 residues long. Losses at the gene ends were 4 bases for V and 4 bases for J; bases not matched to a gene: 5. Germline V gives CDR1 SGHRS, CDR2 YFSETQ. The CDR3 sequence is CASSIRQGGTEAFF. In nucleotides, the CDR3 is TGCGCCAGCAGCATTCGACAGGGGGGCACTGAAGCTTTCTTT. The full variable domain, rest sourced from reference TRBV5-1 and TRBJ1-1, is KAGVTQTPRYLIKTRGQQVTLSCSPISGHRSVSWYQQTPGQGLQFLFEYFSETQRNKGNFPGRFSGRQFSNSRSEMNVSTLELGDSALYLCASSIRQGGTEAFFGQGTRLTVV.

The CDR3 is CASSRQANEQYF. The CDR3 DNA follows: TGCGCCAGCAGTAGACAGGCCAACGAGCAGTACTTC. The V gene is TRBV10-2, the J gene TRBJ2-7; a weak D match, TRBD1 (6 bases). CDR3 size: 12 residues. V lost 5 bases and J 5 bases, leaving 10 bases between the germline ends. Germline CDR1 and CDR2: WSHSY and SAAADI.

The chain couples TRBV15 to TRBJ1-5; D is uncertain. Germline values: CDR1 LNHNV, CDR2 YYDKDF (reference sequence). V was clipped by 6 bases and J by 4 bases, with 16 bases between them. The CDR3 has 15 amino acids. The CDR3 region is CATRAEGRGNQPQHF. The CDR3 DNA reads TGTGCCACCAGAGCGGAGGGCAGAGGAAATCAGCCCCAGCATTTT.

The chain couples TRBV11-2 to TRBJ2-5; D is ambiguous. The CDR3 loop spans 14 amino acids. V lost 2 bases, J lost 2 bases, and 9 bases lay in between. Per the germline V gene, CDR1 is SGHAT and CDR2 is FQNNGV. DNA for the CDR3: TGTGCCAGCAGCTTATCGACAATTCAAGAGACCCAGTACTTC. Protein: CASSLSTIQETQYF.

Only a few counts were recorded for this clone. The V and J genes are TRBV13 and TRBJ2-2; D not resolved. This CDR3 has 13 residues. Germline V CDR1 and CDR2: PRHDT, FYEKMQ (reference sequence). Trimming took off 5 bases at V and 6 bases at J, with 10 bases between the two ends. In DNA, the CDR3 is TGTGCCAGCAGCCTCATGGGCCCCGGGGAGCTGTTTTTT. This translates into CASSLMGPGELFF. Based on the CDR3 plus reference TRBV13 and TRBJ2-2, the full variable domain is AAGVIQSPRHLIKEKRETATLKCYPIPRHDTVYWYQQGPGQDPQFLISFYEKMQSDKGSIPDRFSAQQFSDYHSELNMSSLELGDSALYFCASSLMGPGELFFGEGSRLTVL.

This clone was seen a few times. The identical CDR3 is also encoded by other nucleotide sequences in the sample. The chain is built from TRBV30 and TRBJ2-2; D unclear. The CDR3 is made up of 11 amino acids. Per germline, CDR1 GTSNPN and CDR2 SVGIG (reference sequence). V was pared by 4 bases and J by 4 bases, with 4 bases between. CDR3 region: CAWTSTGELFF. DNA for the CDR3: TGTGCCTGGACTTCCACCGGGGAGCTGTTTTTT.

This clone was detected ten times or more. The V and J genes are TRBV13 and TRBJ1-6, with D possibly matching TRBD1 (5 bases). The CDR3 is made up of 14 amino acids. The V gene's germline CDR1 is PRHDT and CDR2 FYEKMQ (reference sequence). V was pared by 2 bases and J by 8 bases, with 10 bases between. The CDR3 DNA sequence: TGTGCCAGCAGCTTACTGGGGGTGGATTCACCCCTCCACTTT. Translated, it gives CASSLLGVDSPLHF.

The J gene is TRBJ2-3, the V gene TRBV25-1, with a tentative D call TRBD2 (5 bases). The CDR3 spans 12 residues. Germline CDR1 and CDR2: MGHDK and SYGVNS. V lost 7 bases and J lost 4, with 9 bases in between. The CDR3 sequence is CASTAGADTQYF. The CDR3 DNA is TGTGCCAGCACGGCGGGTGCAGATACGCAGTATTTT.

CDR3 sequence (DNA): TGTGCCTGGAGTCCGGACCCGGGGGGCAATTCACCCCTCCACTTT. Its protein product is CAWSPDPGGNSPLHF. The chain has TRBV30 and TRBJ1-6, with a tentative D call TRBD1 (6 bases). Germline V gene sequence: CDR1 GTSNPN, CDR2 SVGIG (reference sequence). The germline V and J ends were trimmed by 2 bases and 7 bases, with 15 bases remaining between them. This CDR3 spans 15 amino acids. The variable domain in full, completed from reference TRBV30 and TRBJ1-6, reads SQTIHQWPATLVQPVGSPLSLECTVEGTSNPNLYWYRQAAGRGLQLLFYSVGIGQISSEVPQNLSASRPQDRQFILSSKKLLLSDSGFYLCAWSPDPGGNSPLHFGNGTRLTVT.

This clone appeared a single time. V gene TRBV6-5 combines with J gene TRBJ1-1; no firm D call. The CDR3 is made up of 12 amino acids. The V end lost 6 bases, the J end lost 11 bases, and 16 bases lay between the germline ends. Germline V gives CDR1 MNHEY, CDR2 SVGAGI. DNA for the CDR3: TGTGCCAGCAGCTACGGGTCCCATTCGGCTTTCTTT. Its protein is CASSYGSHSAFF.

This clone was recorded a few times. The V call is TRBV27, the J call TRBJ2-1; D uncertain. CDR1 MNHEY and CDR2 SMNVEV come from the germline V gene (reference sequence). The CDR3 is 16 amino acids. Trimming removed 4 bases from V and 6 bases from J, with 19 bases in between. The chain's CDR3 is CASSSFRQQVGNEQFF. The CDR3 DNA is TGTGCCAGCAGTTCTTTTCGCCAGCAAGTGGGCAATGAGCAGTTCTTC.

A few counts support this clone. The gene calls are TRBV6-5 and TRBJ1-1; 9 positions match TRBD1. V trimming: 4 bases; J trimming: 0 bases; junction bases outside the gene matches: 3. Germline V gene sequence: CDR1 MNHEY, CDR2 SVGAGI. This CDR3 region has 15 residues. CDR3: CASSLGDRVNTEAFF. The CDR3 coding sequence is TGTGCCAGCAGTTTGGGGGACAGGGTGAACACTGAAGCTTTCTTT.

The V call is TRBV11-2, the J call TRBJ2-3; 9 bases agree with TRBD1. This CDR3 has 15 amino acids. V trimming: 5 bases; J trimming: 4 bases; junction bases outside the gene matches: 7. The germline V gene encodes CDR1 SGHAT and CDR2 FQNNGV. The CDR3 loop reads CASSPLDRGSDTQYF. For the CDR3, the DNA is TGTGCCAGCAGCCCCCTGGACAGGGGATCAGATACGCAGTATTTT. Full variable domain (rest looked up from reference TRBV11-2 and TRBJ2-3): EAGVAQSPRYKIIEKRQSVAFWCNPISGHATLYWYQQILGQGPKLLIQFQNNGVVDDSQLPKDRFSAERLKGVDSTLKIQPAKLEDSAVYLCASSPLDRGSDTQYFGPGTRLTVL.

This clone is a singleton in its sample. V and J are TRBV28 and TRBJ2-7; the D call may be TRBD1 or TRBD2 (5 bases each). CDR1 is MDHEN, CDR2 SYDVKM, per germline. With 7 bases removed from V and 5 bases from J, the gap between germline ends came to 18 bases. CDR3 length: 14 residues. CDR3 sequence: CASTWGYGSDEQYF. The CDR3 DNA reads as TGTGCCAGCACCTGGGGGTATGGTTCGGACGAGCAGTACTTC. The full variable domain, its missing parts supplied by reference TRBV28 and TRBJ2-7, is DVKVTQSSRYLVKRTGEKVFLECVQDMDHENMFWYRQDPGLGLRLIYFSYDVKMKEKGDIPEGYSVSREKKERFSLILESASTNQTSMYLCASTWGYGSDEQYFGPGTRLTVT.

This clone turned up a few times. The V call is TRBV7-9, the J call TRBJ1-2; no firm D call. V was shortened by 1 base and J by 4 bases, with 10 bases between the two germline ends. The germline gives CDR1 SEHNR, CDR2 FQNEAQ (reference sequence). CDR3 length: 14 residues. The DNA for the CDR3 is TGTGCCAGCAGCTTAGATCCAGGTTCCTATGGCTACACCTTC. Translating it yields CASSLDPGSYGYTF.

V and J are TRBV30 and TRBJ2-1; D is uncertain. Trimming pared 3 bases from V and 2 bases from J, leaving 8 bases between. CDR1 GTSNPN and CDR2 SVGIG come from the germline V gene (reference sequence). The CDR3 sequence is 13 residues long. The chain's CDR3 is CAWRAGPYNEQFF. The CDR3 DNA follows: TGTGCCTGGAGGGCTGGCCCCTACAATGAGCAGTTCTTC.

The sample holds a few counts of this clone. The chain recombines TRBV29-1 with TRBJ1-3, with 8 bases matching TRBD1. Germline V CDR1 and CDR2: SQVTM, ANQGSEA. CDR3 length equals 14 residues. V shed 7 bases and J 4 bases; nucleotides not matched to a gene: 9. This CDR3 is CSASQGAGGNTIYF. DNA for the CDR3: TGCAGCGCTTCTCAGGGGGCTGGAGGAAACACCATATATTTT.

The chain has TRBV6-5 and TRBJ1-2; D remains ambiguous. The CDR3 loop spans 15 amino acids. The germline V and J ends were trimmed by 0 bases and 0 bases, with 8 bases remaining between them. Germline CDR1 reads MNHEY; CDR2 reads SVGAGI. CDR3: CASSYSSVANYGYTF. The CDR3 DNA is TGTGCCAGCAGTTACTCGTCAGTAGCTAACTATGGCTACACCTTC.

V is TRBV5-1 and J is TRBJ1-2; D call uncertain. The V end lost 1 base, the J end lost 6 bases, and 10 bases lay between the germline ends. The germline V gene encodes CDR1 SGHRS and CDR2 YFSETQ. The CDR3 totals 13 residues. The CDR3 is CASSLTGGHGYTF. The CDR3 DNA is TGCGCCAGCAGCTTGACTGGAGGCCATGGCTACACCTTC.

This clone was picked up a small number of times. The chain recombines TRBV6-5 with TRBJ1-2; D unclear. The CDR3 spans 14 residues. V lost 6 bases, J lost 0 bases, and 11 bases lay in between. Germline assignment: CDR1 MNHEY and CDR2 SVGAGI. The chain's CDR3 is CASRRAQANYGYTF. In DNA form, the CDR3 reads TGTGCCAGCAGACGGGCCCAAGCTAACTATGGCTACACCTTC.

The chain carries TRBV6-5 and TRBJ2-7; a weak D match, TRBD1 (6 bases). Germline assignment: CDR1 MNHEY and CDR2 SVGAGI. Trimming took 2 bases from V and 1 from J, leaving 12 bases between them. CDR3 length equals 15 residues. DNA of the CDR3: TGTGCCAGCAGTTACGGGGCAGGGGCGTCCTACGAGCAGTACTTC. Its protein product is CASSYGAGASYEQYF.